This TCR beta chain was retrieved from a study of blood T cell repertoires in COVID-19 (dated by TCRdb to 2018 to 2020). Regarding the complete study: Collaborator samples came from the United States, Italy and Spain and covered acute and convalescent phases of COVID-19. The material from the prospective study consisted of cDNA or gDNA derived from T cells, B-cell-depleted T cells, or PBMCs. The repertoires were released in a freely available public database intended as a resource for research on the immune response to SARS-CoV-2. Samples came from the ongoing ImmuneRACE study (first 160 participants) plus 1,254 subjects from 6 global collaborators. Sample metadata almost always included a de-identified subject ID, COVID-19 status, age in years and sex. HLA class I and class II types, where available, came from metadata supplied by the sample provider rather than from assay-based typing. Deeply sampled blood TCRbeta repertoires from subjects exposed to, actively infected with, or recovered from COVID-19 were included in the dataset. What the authors observed across the whole study: Clinical and demographic metadata were provided uncurated, with the amount varying by source and participant.

TCRbeta CDR3 regions were amplified from genomic DNA by means of the immunoSEQ Assay, a bias-controlled multiplex PCR. Per the original workflow: The number of nucleated cells in each sample was estimated by amplification of reference gene primers within the assay. Sequence reads were collapsed and filtered to measure the absolute abundance of every unique TCRbeta CDR3 rearrangement. Productive Simpson clonality was computed per sample as the square root of Simpson's diversity index over productive rearrangements. TCRdb re-hosts the immuneACCESS table, in-frame sequences only. Its copies lack some clones; in the studies checked, an unresolved V gene accounts for under half of them, and the cause for the rest is not known. That table gives V, J and clone size, and the DNA gave D and trimming. This sample gives tens of thousands of clones in total; about 89% of them show up just once. Approximately 5.9% of the sample comes from the top ten.

V is pared back by 4 bases and J by 0 bases, with 9 bases lying between the germline termini. Including cysteine and phenylalanine, the CDR3 has 15 amino acids. Only CDR3 DNA is held: 45 bases, read in frame from base 1. Looking up the germline V gene yields CDR1 KGHSH and CDR2 LQKENI. As concerns this clone: Which antigen it targets is not known. No much larger clonotype is one base removed from it; base qualities were not supplied.

The collaborating institutions used their own protocols to collect whole blood in K2EDTA tubes. For TCRbeta analysis, collaborators shipped samples as frozen whole blood, isolated PBMCs, or DNA extracted from either of those sample types. The receptor chain draws on TRBV18 and TRBJ2-2; a tentative D match to TRBD2 spans 5 bases. Specimen: peripheral blood. The TCR was taken from an older man with active COVID-19. The bases are TGTGCCAGCTCACAGGAGGCTCCGAACACCGGGGAGCTGTTTTTT. The encoded protein is CASSQEAPNTGELFF.